The entry that follows covers one TCR beta chain sequence. Its antigen is not yet known. Per-base qualities were not stored, and no clone one base away is much larger. These data originate in a study of blood T cell repertoires in COVID-19 (dated by TCRdb to 2018 to 2020). In terms of the full investigation: Collaborator samples came from the United States, Italy and Spain and covered acute and convalescent phases of COVID-19. The prospective study material was composed of cDNA or gDNA derived from T cells, B-cell-depleted T cells, or PBMCs. Subjects who had been exposed to COVID-19, were actively infected with it, or had recovered from it provided the deeply sampled blood TCRbeta repertoires that made up the dataset. A freely available public database, intended as a resource for researchers studying the immune response to SARS-CoV-2, is where the repertoires were released. Samples were obtained from the ongoing ImmuneRACE study (first 160 participants) and from 1,254 subjects provided by 6 global collaborators. Nearly every sample came with metadata listing a de-identified subject ID, COVID-19 status, age in years and sex. Where available, HLA class I and class II types were obtained from metadata supplied by the sample provider rather than from assay-based typing.

The investigation overall reported the following: How much clinical and demographic metadata was included differed by source and by participant, and the metadata was provided uncurated.

Whole blood was collected in K2EDTA tubes by collaborating institutions according to the institutions' own protocols. For TCRbeta analysis, collaborator samples were shipped as frozen whole blood, as isolated PBMCs, or as DNA extracted from either sample type. TCRbeta CDR3 regions were amplified from genomic DNA by means of the immunoSEQ Assay, a bias-controlled multiplex PCR. In the original analysis: The number of nucleated cells in each sample was estimated from the amplification of reference gene primers within the assay. To quantify the absolute abundance of each unique TCRbeta CDR3 rearrangement, sequence reads were collapsed and filtered. For each sample, productive Simpson clonality was calculated as the square root of Simpson's diversity index over productive rearrangements. Not all clones reach the TCRdb copy of this immuneACCESS table, which keeps in-frame sequences only. Checked studies attribute under half of the gap to unresolved V genes and leave the rest unexplained. The DNA gave D and trimming, while V, J and clone size come from that table. Within this sample are around 160,000 clones, with approximately 91% of them counted one time only. The ten largest account for over 2% of the sample.

Unmatched junction bases come to 10, with V trimmed by 4 bases and J by 10 bases. The CDR3 sequence holds 16 residues, the cysteine and phenylalanine included. Here the CDR3 DNA is all that survives: 48 bases in frame from base 1. As encoded in the germline V gene (reference sequence), CDR1 is LGHDT while CDR2 is YNNKEL. Sequencing was carried out using peripheral blood. This receptor chain uses TRBV3-1 (or the pseudogene TRBV3-2) and TRBJ2-5, and TRBD2 aligns with 15 junction nucleotides. The TCR was taken from a human donor in a cohort sampled during active COVID-19. In nucleotide form, the sequence is TGTGCCAGCAGCCCTGGGACTAGCGGGGGGCAGCCTTACCAGTACTTC. It encodes CASSPGTSGGQPYQYF.